This is a list of T cell receptor beta chains from one sample in a study of identical twins. MiXCR, run by TCRdb on the 5' RACE reads, gives a single entry per CDR3 protein. In the table there are approximately 600,000 distinct CDR3 sequences, about 7.6% of which are singletons. This sample was also put to use in a study of yellow fever vaccine responses in identical twins.

Sequenced: PBMCs. Receptors originate from a young woman in good health. Both conserved end residues are part of each CDR3. The order of the fields is J gene, V gene, D gene, clone size, CDR3 DNA, CDR3 protein. The D gene is left open where the match is weak. Only some rows state a clone size, as once, few, many or a class for expanded clones.

>TRBJ2-3|TRBV27|-|few
TGTGCCAGCAGTTTAGGCCCGGAGGACCCTAGCACAGATACGCAGTATTTT
CASSLGPEDPSTDTQYF
>TRBJ2-4|TRBV28|TRBD2|few
TGTGCCAGCAGTTGGAGTAGCGGGGGGGCGGGAGCCAAAAACATTCAGTACTTC
CASSWSSGGAGAKNIQYF
>TRBJ2-3|TRBV4-1|TRBD1|few
TGCGCCAGCAGCCAAGAAGTTACAGGGGCAAGCACAGATACGCAGTATTTT
CASSQEVTGASTDTQYF
>TRBJ2-7|TRBV20-1|TRBD2|few
TGCAGTGCTATGACTAGCGGGAGTCTCTACGAGCAGTACTTC
CSAMTSGSLYEQYF
>TRBJ1-6|TRBV6-1|-|-
TGTGCCAGCCAGACTGCGGGGGGGCATAATTCACCCCTCCACTTT
CASQTAGGHNSPLHF
>TRBJ2-1|TRBV5-1|TRBD1|many
TGCGCCAGCAGTCCCACAGGGGTGGGCACCTACAATGAGCAGTTCTTC
CASSPTGVGTYNEQFF
>TRBJ2-7|TRBV7-8|-|few
TGTGCCAGCAGCTTAGGACTATGGACTCCCAGAGTTCCTTTGACCTACGAGCAGTACTTC
CASSLGLWTPRVPLTYEQYF
>TRBJ2-1|TRBV11-2|TRBD2|few
TGTGCCAGCAGCTTATGGGGACTAGCGGGGGGAGACAATGAGCAGTTCTTC
CASSLWGLAGGDNEQFF
>TRBJ2-3|TRBV27|-|few
TGTGCCAGCAGTTTATCCCCACAGCCCCGCGGACTTGCGAGCACAGATACGCAGTATTTT
CASSLSPQPRGLASTDTQYF
>TRBJ2-1|TRBV7-2|TRBD2|many
TGTGCCAGCAGTCGGCTAGCGGGCGGCTCCTACAATGAGCAGTTCTTC
CASSRLAGGSYNEQFF
>TRBJ2-3|TRBV10-2|TRBD2|few
TGCGCCAGCAGTGAAAGACTAGCGGACCGCACAGATACGCAGTATTTT
CASSERLADRTDTQYF
>TRBJ2-2|TRBV9|-|-
TGTGCCAGCAGCGTAGGGCCTAACACCGGGGAGCTGTTTTTT
CASSVGPNTGELFF
>TRBJ2-2|TRBV12-3/TRBV12-4|-|many
TGTGCCAGCAGTTGGGTACACACCGGGGAGCTGTTTTTT
CASSWVHTGELFF
>TRBJ2-6|TRBV9|-|-
TGTGCCAGCAGCGTATATGGGGCCAACGTCCTGACTTTC
CASSVYGANVLTF
>TRBJ2-7|TRBV27|TRBD1|many
TGTGCCAGCAGTCACCGACAGGGGGCTTACGAGCAGTACTTC
CASSHRQGAYEQYF
>TRBJ2-5|TRBV6-1|-|few
TGTGCCAGCAGCCGGAATCGCCAAGAGACCCAGTACTTC
CASSRNRQETQYF
>TRBJ1-2|TRBV12-3/TRBV12-4|-|few
TGTGCCAGCAGTGGGCAGGGCTACACCTTC
CASSGQGYTF
>TRBJ2-2|TRBV7-9|-|-
TGTGCCAGCACCAGGACGCCCACCCCGAACACCGGGGAGCTGTTTTTT
CASTRTPTPNTGELFF
>TRBJ1-2|TRBV7-9|-|-
TGTGCCAGCAGCTTAGGCGGATTCCCCTATGGCTACACCTTC
CASSLGGFPYGYTF
>TRBJ1-5|TRBV12-3/TRBV12-4|-|many
TGTGCCAGCAGTTTTGGAGTAAATCAGCCCCAGCATTTT
CASSFGVNQPQHF
>TRBJ2-3|TRBV12-3/TRBV12-4|TRBD2|-
TGTGCCAGCAGGGAGCAATTATTAGCGGGGGGGCTGGATACGCAGTATTTT
CASREQLLAGGLDTQYF